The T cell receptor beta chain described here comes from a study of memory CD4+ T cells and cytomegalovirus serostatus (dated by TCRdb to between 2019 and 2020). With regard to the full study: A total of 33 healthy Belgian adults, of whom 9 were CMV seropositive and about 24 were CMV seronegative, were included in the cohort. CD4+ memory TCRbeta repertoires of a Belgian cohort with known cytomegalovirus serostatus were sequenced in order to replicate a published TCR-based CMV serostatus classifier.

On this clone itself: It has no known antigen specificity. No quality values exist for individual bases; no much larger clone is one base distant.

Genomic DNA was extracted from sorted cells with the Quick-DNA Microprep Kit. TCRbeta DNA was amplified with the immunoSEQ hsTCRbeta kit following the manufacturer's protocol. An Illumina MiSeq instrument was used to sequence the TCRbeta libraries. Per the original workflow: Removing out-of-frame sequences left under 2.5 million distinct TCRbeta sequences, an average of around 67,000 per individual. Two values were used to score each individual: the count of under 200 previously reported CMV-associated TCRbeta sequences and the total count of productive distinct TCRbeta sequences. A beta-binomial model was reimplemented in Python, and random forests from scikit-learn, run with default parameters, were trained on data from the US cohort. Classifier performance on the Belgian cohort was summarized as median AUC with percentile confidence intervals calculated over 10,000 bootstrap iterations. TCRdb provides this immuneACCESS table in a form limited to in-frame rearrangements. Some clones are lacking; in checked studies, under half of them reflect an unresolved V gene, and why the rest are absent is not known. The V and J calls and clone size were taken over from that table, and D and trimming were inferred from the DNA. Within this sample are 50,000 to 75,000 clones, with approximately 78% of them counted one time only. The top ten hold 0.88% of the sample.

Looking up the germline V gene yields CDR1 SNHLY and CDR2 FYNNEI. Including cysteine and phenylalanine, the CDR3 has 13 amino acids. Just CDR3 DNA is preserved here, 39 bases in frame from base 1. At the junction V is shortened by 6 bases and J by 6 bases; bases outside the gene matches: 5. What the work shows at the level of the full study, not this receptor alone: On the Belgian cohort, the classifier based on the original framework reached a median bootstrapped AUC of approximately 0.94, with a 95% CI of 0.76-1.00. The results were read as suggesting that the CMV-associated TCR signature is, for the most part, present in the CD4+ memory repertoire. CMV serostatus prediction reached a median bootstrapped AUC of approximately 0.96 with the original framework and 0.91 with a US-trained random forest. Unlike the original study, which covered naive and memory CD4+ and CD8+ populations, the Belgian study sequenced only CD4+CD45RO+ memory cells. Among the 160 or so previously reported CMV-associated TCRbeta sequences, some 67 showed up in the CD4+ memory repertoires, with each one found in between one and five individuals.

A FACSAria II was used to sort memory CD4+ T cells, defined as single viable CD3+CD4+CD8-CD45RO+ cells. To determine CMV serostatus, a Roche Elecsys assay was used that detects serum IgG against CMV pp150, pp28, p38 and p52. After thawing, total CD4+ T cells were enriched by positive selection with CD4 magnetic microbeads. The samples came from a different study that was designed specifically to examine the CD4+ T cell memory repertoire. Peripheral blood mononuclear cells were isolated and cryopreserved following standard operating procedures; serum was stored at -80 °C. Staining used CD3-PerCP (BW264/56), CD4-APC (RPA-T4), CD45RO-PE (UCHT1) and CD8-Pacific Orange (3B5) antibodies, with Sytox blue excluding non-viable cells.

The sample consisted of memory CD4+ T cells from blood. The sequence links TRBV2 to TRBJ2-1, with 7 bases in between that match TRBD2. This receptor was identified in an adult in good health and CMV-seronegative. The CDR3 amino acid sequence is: CASRSGVGNEQFF. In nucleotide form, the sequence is TGTGCCAGCAGAAGCGGGGTGGGCAATGAGCAGTTCTTC.